These 14 T cell receptor beta chains were sequenced from one sample in a study of T cells in Graves' hyperthyroidism and ophthalmopathy. The TCR beta CDR3 regions underwent amplification using RNA transcripts as the source. First-round RT-PCR targeting the TCR CDR3 was performed with the HTBI primer set. Each CDR3 protein is one row after TCRdb ran MiXCR on the multiplex PCR reads. Of under 250,000 distinct CDR3 sequences listed, approximately 25% are singletons. The sequenced material came from blood. These receptors all come from a woman aged 40 to 50 with Graves' ophthalmopathy.

The table lists this clonotype with many counts. V and J are TRBV12-3 or TRBV12-4 and TRBJ1-5; D is unresolved. V lost 3 bases and J lost 7, with 10 bases in between. The CDR3 covers 13 residues. CDR3 sequence reads: CASSLQDTQPQHF. CDR3 in DNA: TGTGCCAGCAGTTTGCAAGACACGCAGCCCCAGCATTTT.

Many counts were recorded for this clonotype. The CDR3 nucleotides are TGTGCCTGGAGTGTAGCCGGTGAAGCTTTCTTT. Its protein product is CAWSVAGEAFF. The rearrangement uses TRBV30 and TRBJ1-1; D is uncertain. Trimming left V 0 bases short and J 7 bases short, with 6 bases between. The CDR3 totals 11 residues. The germline CDR1 and CDR2 sequences are GTSNPN and SVGIG (reference sequence).

The rearrangement uses TRBV7-9 and TRBJ2-7; 11 nucleotides match TRBD1. After removal of 5 bases from V and 5 bases from J, the junction contained 5 bases not matched to a gene. The germline gives CDR1 SEHNR, CDR2 FQNEAQ (reference sequence). The CDR3 has 14 residues. In DNA, the CDR3 is TGTGCCAGCAGCCACCGGGACAGGGGGGACGAGCAGTACTTC. Residues: CASSHRDRGDEQYF.

The rearrangement joins TRBV28 to TRBJ1-2, with 8 nucleotides matching TRBD1. This CDR3 is 15 amino acids long. The trim removed 3 bases at V and 5 bases at J, leaving 8 bases unmatched. Germline V lookup: CDR1 MDHEN, CDR2 SYDVKM. In DNA form, the CDR3 reads TGTGCCAGCAGTTTTTCGGACAGGGAGATTTATGGCTACACCTTC. Protein sequence: CASSFSDREIYGYTF.

This clonotype has a handful of counts. At one end, the junction sequence differs from germline, possibly due to a read error. The chain couples TRBV7-7 to TRBJ2-5; a possible D gene is TRBD2 (5 bases). Germline V lookup: CDR1 SSHAT, CDR2 FNYEAQ (reference sequence). This CDR3 has 15 residues. Here the CDR3 DNA reads TGTGCTAGCAGCTTAGCGTTCGGCCGAGGAGAGACCCAGTACTTC. Protein sequence: CASSLAFGRGETQYF. The full variable domain, in which reference TRBV7-7 and TRBJ2-5 provide the parts outside the CDR3, is GAGVSQSPRYKVTKRGQDVTLRCDPISSHATLYWYQQALGQGPEFLTYFNYEAQPDKSGLPSDRFSAERPEGSISTLTIQRTEQRDSAMYRCASSLAFGRGETQYFGPGTRLLVL.

This clonotype was observed many times. The chain couples TRBV12-3 or TRBV12-4 to TRBJ1-5, with a possible D match to TRBD1 (5 bases). V gave up 5 bases and J gave up 3 bases, with 11 bases separating them. This CDR3 region has 14 residues. This CDR3 reads CASSTGSFNQPQHF. CDR3 in DNA: TGTGCCAGCAGTACAGGTTCTTTCAATCAGCCCCAGCATTTT.

This clonotype has at least ten counts. A much larger clone differs from this one at a single base, so this may be a read error. The chain recombines TRBV27 with TRBJ2-7; D perhaps matches TRBD1 (6 bases). The CDR3 is made up of 13 amino acids. Trimming removed 3 bases from V and 2 bases from J, with 8 bases in between. Germline values: CDR1 MNHEY, CDR2 SMNVEV (reference sequence). The CDR3 loop reads CASSFGTTYEQYF. The CDR3 nucleotides are TGTGCCAGCAGTTTTGGGACAACCTACGAGCAGTACTTC.

This clonotype was recorded at least ten times. The chain is built from TRBV11-2 and TRBJ1-1; the match to TRBD1 covers 7 bases. J lost 4 bases, V lost 0 bases, and 8 bases had no gene match. In germline, CDR1 is SGHAT, CDR2 FQNNGV. The CDR3 consists of 16 residues. The CDR3 bases are TGTGCCAGCAGCTTAGATCGGTTTTCAGGGGGCACTGAAGCTTTCTTT. Translated: CASSLDRFSGGTEAFF.

This clonotype was picked up many times. J is TRBJ1-6 and V is TRBV28; D is unresolved. CDR1 is MDHEN and CDR2 is SYDVKM in the germline V gene. This CDR3 has 14 amino acids. The germline V and J ends were trimmed by 7 bases and 7 bases, with 14 bases remaining between them. CDR3 protein: CASMLPGLNSPLHF. The CDR3 nucleotides read TGTGCCAGCATGCTTCCCGGGCTGAATTCACCCCTCCACTTT.

The table lists this clonotype with many counts. The rearrangement joins TRBV5-1 to TRBJ2-7; 10 bases align to TRBD1. Germline CDR1 and CDR2: SGHRS and YFSETQ. The CDR3 runs 15 residues. V was pared by 6 bases and J by 6 bases, with 12 bases of the junction left unmatched. The CDR3 DNA reads as TGCGCCAGCAACCTCAGACAGGGGGCAACGTCCGAGCAGTACTTC. Its protein product is CASNLRQGATSEQYF.

This clonotype was detected ten times or more. V gene TRBV11-2 combines with J gene TRBJ2-2; D ambiguous. CDR1 is SGHAT and CDR2 is FQNNGV in the germline V gene. There are 14 residues in the CDR3. Trimming removed 1 base from V and 4 bases from J, with 7 bases in between. In nucleotides, the CDR3 is TGTGCCAGCAGCTTAGTTAGCAGCACCGGGGAGCTGTTTTTT. This gives the protein CASSLVSSTGELFF.

The CDR3 nucleotides are TGTGCCAGCAGCCGAAACATGGGGACTGAAGCTTTCTTT. Translation: CASSRNMGTEAFF. The genes are TRBV14 and TRBJ1-1; D is uncertain. V was clipped by 4 bases and J by 5 bases, with 11 bases between them. There are 13 residues in the CDR3. Per the germline V gene, CDR1 is SGHDN and CDR2 is FVKESK.

Ten or more counts support this clonotype. The V call is TRBV28, the J call TRBJ1-5; D gene unclear. V gave up 4 bases and J gave up 6 bases, with 4 bases separating them. This CDR3 spans 11 amino acids. Germline CDR1 is MDHEN and CDR2 is SYDVKM. The CDR3 DNA reads TGTGCCAGCAGTTCGGTTCAGCCCCAGCATTTT. Translation: CASSSVQPQHF.

This clonotype was observed at least ten times. At one boundary the junction diverges from the germline segment, which might be a read error. The chain links TRBV5-1 to TRBJ2-7; 12 positions match TRBD2. CDR1 is SGHRS and CDR2 is YFSETQ in the germline V gene. The CDR3 contains 17 residues. Here the CDR3 DNA reads TGCGCCAGCAGCTTACCGGGACTAGCGGGTCCCTCCTACCAGCAGTACTTC. Translating it yields CASSLPGLAGPSYQQYF.